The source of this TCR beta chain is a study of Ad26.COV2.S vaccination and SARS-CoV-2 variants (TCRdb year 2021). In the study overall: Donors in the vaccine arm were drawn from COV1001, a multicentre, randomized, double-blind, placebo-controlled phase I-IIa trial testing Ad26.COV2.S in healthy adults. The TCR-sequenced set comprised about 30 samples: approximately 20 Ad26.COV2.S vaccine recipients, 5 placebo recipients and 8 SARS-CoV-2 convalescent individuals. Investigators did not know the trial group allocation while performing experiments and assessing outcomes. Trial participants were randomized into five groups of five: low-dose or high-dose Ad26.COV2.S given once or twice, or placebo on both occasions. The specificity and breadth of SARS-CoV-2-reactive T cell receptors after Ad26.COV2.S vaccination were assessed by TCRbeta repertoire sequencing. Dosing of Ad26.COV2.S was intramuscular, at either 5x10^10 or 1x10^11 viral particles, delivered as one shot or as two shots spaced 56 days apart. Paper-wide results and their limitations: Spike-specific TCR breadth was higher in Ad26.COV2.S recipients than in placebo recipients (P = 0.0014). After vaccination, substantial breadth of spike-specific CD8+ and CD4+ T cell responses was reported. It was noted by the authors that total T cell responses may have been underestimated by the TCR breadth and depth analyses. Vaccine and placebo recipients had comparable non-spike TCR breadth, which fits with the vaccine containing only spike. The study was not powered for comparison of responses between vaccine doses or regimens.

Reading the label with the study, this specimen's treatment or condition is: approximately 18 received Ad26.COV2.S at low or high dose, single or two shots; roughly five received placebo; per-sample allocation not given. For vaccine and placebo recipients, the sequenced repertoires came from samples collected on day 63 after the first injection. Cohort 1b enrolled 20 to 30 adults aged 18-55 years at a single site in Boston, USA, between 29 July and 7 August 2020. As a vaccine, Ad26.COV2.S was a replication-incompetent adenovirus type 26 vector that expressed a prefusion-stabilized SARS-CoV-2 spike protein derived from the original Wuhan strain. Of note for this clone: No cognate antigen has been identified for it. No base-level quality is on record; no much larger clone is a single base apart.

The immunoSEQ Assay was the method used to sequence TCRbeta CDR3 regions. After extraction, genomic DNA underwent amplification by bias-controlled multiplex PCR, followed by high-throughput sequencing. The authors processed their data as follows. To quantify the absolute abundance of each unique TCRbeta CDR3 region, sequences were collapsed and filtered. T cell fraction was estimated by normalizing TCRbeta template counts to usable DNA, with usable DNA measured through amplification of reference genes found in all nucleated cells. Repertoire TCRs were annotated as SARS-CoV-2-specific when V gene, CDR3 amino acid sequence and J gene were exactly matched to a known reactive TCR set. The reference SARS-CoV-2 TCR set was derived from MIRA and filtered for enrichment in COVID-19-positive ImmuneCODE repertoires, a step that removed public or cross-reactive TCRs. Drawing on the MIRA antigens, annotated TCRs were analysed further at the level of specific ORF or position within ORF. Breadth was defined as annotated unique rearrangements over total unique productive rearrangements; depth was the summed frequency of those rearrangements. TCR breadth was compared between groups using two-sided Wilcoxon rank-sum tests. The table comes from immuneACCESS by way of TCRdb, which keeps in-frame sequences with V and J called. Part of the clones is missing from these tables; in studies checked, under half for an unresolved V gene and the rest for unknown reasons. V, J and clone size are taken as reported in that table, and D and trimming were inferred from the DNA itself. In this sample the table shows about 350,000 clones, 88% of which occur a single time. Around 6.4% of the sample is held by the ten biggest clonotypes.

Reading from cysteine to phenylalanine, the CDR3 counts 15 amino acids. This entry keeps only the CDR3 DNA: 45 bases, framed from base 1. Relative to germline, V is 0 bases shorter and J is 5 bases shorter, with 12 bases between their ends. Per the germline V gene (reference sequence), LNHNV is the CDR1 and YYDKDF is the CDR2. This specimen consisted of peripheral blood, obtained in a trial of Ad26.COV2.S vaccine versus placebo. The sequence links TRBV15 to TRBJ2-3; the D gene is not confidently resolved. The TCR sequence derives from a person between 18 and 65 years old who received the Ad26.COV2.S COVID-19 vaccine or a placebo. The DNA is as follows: TGTGCCACCAGCAGAGATCTGGGATCAGGAGATACGCAGTATTTT. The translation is CATSRDLGSGDTQYF.